The TCR beta chain described here comes from a study of T cell changes during pregnancy in multiple sclerosis. Produced via immunoSEQ multiplex PCR; TCRdb's table is partial and in-frame only. This table holds under 80,000 clones, 75% to 95% found once. The V and J ends lost 0 bases and 2 bases respectively, with 10 bases between them. Germline V gives CDR1 SNHLY, CDR2 FYNNEI. The CDR3 has 15 amino acids. This TCR was recovered from a female donor with multiple sclerosis, enrolled in a pregnancy study. The chain combines TRBV2 with TRBJ1-1, with D perhaps matching TRBD1 (6 bases). The sample here was CD4+ T cells from peripheral blood mononuclear cells, taken in the second trimester of pregnancy. The CDR3, as DNA: TGTGCCAGCAGTGAAGCCAGGGGCAGAAACACTGAAGCTTTCTTT. Translated: CASSEARGRNTEAFF.